These 2 T cell receptor beta chains came from one sample sequenced in a study of T cells in Graves' hyperthyroidism and ophthalmopathy (dated by TCRdb to between 2017 and 2020). Library prep was done by multiplex PCR. Sequencing was carried out with an Illumina HiSeq 2000. Amplification of TCR beta CDR3 regions was carried out from RNA transcripts. The first round of RT-PCR for the TCR CDR3 was performed with the HTBI primer set and the Qiagen OneStep RT-PCR kit. The public reads were reanalyzed by TCRdb: fastp trimming at Q25, MiXCR alignment, in-frame beta chains only. Each entry is one CDR3 protein sequence, shown with its most common DNA and genes. The sample has some 800,000 distinct CDR3 sequences on record, over 35% of them singletons. The biggest ten clones account for approximately 8.7% of the sample. Sequencing was carried out using blood. All receptors come from a man between 18 and 29 years old with Graves' hyperthyroidism.

This clonotype was recorded a few times. The chain uses TRBV19 and TRBJ2-2, with D unresolved. V lost 11 bases and J lost 4, with 17 bases in between. Germline assignment: CDR1 LNHDA and CDR2 SQIVND (reference sequence). The CDR3 spans 14 residues. In nucleotides, the CDR3 is TGTGCCTCCGAGACGGAGCCAACCACCGGGGAGCTGTTTTTT. It is translated as CASETEPTTGELFF.

Of note for this clonotype: The junction departs from germline at one end; a sequencing error may be responsible. The V and J genes are TRBV5-1 and TRBJ1-2, with 7 bases that match TRBD1. This CDR3 region has 13 residues. Germline-derived CDR1 and CDR2 are SGHRS and YFSETQ. The DNA for the CDR3 is TGTGCCAGCAGCTTGGGACAGCCGCGGGGCTACACCTTC. It yields the protein CASSLGQPRGYTF.